These T cell receptor beta chains were read from a single sample in a study of T-cell memory formation after mild COVID-19. TCRdb redid the calling of the 5' RACE reads with MiXCR, one entry per CDR3 protein. The top ten hold about 39% of the sample, which has roughly 99,000 distinct CDR3 sequences, under 15% seen once. Material: PBMCs or a T cell subset sorted from them (not recorded which). Receptors originate from a man between 18 and 35 years old who had mild COVID-19 (a few samples of this study predate the infection). Cell type and time point are not known. CDR3s include the opening cysteine and the closing phenylalanine or tryptophan. A D gene is named only where the DNA matches it firmly. Clone size appears in some rows only: once, few, many, or a class for an expanded clone.

abundance | j_gene | v_gene | d_gene | CDR3nt | CDR3aa
few | TRBJ2-7 | TRBV12-3/TRBV12-4 | . | TGTGCCAGCAGTTTAGCGGCCGAGCAGTACTTC | CASSLAAEQYF
few | TRBJ2-1 | TRBV12-3/TRBV12-4 | TRBD2 | TGTGCCAGCAGTTTCCCGGGGAGCGGGGGTGTGAATGAGCAGTTCTTC | CASSFPGSGGVNEQFF
. | TRBJ2-3 | TRBV6-5 | . | TGTGCCAGCAGTTACTCGGAGTGGGCAGATACGCAGTATTTT | CASSYSEWADTQYF
. | TRBJ1-1 | TRBV10-3 | TRBD1 | TGTGCCATCAGTGAGTCCCGACAGGGGAGCGGGACTGAAGCTTTCTTT | CAISESRQGSGTEAFF
. | TRBJ2-2 | TRBV15 | . | TGTGCCACCAAAGACAGAGCGAACACCGGGGAGCTGTTTTTT | CATKDRANTGELFF
. | TRBJ1-4 | TRBV25-1 | . | TGTGCCAGCAGTCCCCGGGGAGGCAGGGACAATGAAAAACTGTTTTTT | CASSPRGGRDNEKLFF
few | TRBJ2-1 | TRBV7-3 | . | TGTGCCAGCAGCTTAAGGGCCGGATTCTACAATGAGCAGTTCTTC | CASSLRAGFYNEQFF
. | TRBJ1-1 | TRBV27 | . | TGTGCCAGCAGCCCCGGTCAGCCAGAAGCTTTCTTT | CASSPGQPEAFF
. | TRBJ2-1 | TRBV7-2 | TRBD2 | TGTGCCAGCCATTTGGGACTAGCGGTTGAGCAGTTCTTC | CASHLGLAVEQFF
once | TRBJ1-6 | TRBV7-2 | . | TGTGCCAGCAGCGGAGAGAGGTATTCCTCACCCCTCCACTTT | CASSGERYSSPLHF
few | TRBJ2-2 | TRBV4-3 | . | TGCGCCAGCAGCCATTACACGGCCCAATTTCAGGGGTCCTACAGCACCGGGGAGCTGTTTTTT | CASSHYTAQFQGSYSTGELFF
. | TRBJ1-1 | TRBV14 | TRBD1 | TGTGCCAGCAGCCAAGGGACAGGAGTTTTTGCTGAAGCTTTCTTT | CASSQGTGVFAEAFF
. | TRBJ2-7 | TRBV20-1 | . | TGCAGTGCATCACAGGACCTCGACATGGGCAGGGCTGGCGAGCAGTACTTC | CSASQDLDMGRAGEQYF
. | TRBJ2-1 | TRBV27 | . | TGTGCCAGCAGTACACCAGGGAGCTCCTACAATGAGCAGTTCTTC | CASSTPGSSYNEQFF